This T cell receptor (beta chain) was recorded in a study of OX40 agonist ivuxolimab in advanced cancers. Some background on the complete study: Ivuxolimab was a fully human IgG2 agonistic monoclonal antibody targeting the costimulatory receptor OX40 (CD134). Intravenous ivuxolimab was administered to patients every 2 weeks at six dose levels: 0.01, 0.1, 0.3, 1.5, 3 and 10 mg/kg. Of the 50 or so patients in dose escalation, 19 had hepatocellular carcinoma, about 15 had melanoma, 9 had renal cell carcinoma and 9 had head and neck cancer. The dose-escalation cohort was about 87% male with a mean age of about 58 years, ranging from about 20 to 85. Prior anti-PD-1, anti-PD-L1 or anti-CTLA-4 therapy was permitted, and 40% to 50% of dose-escalation patients had received checkpoint inhibitors. Partial responses occurred in three dose-escalation patients, of whom one had hepatocellular carcinoma and two had cutaneous melanoma. The point of sequencing TCRbeta in the periphery was to test whether ivuxolimab changed TCR sequence diversity and drove clonal T-cell expansion. The paper reports the monotherapy dose-escalation portion (N of about 50 patients) of the phase I ivuxolimab trial.

Paper-wide results and their limitations: After ivuxolimab, expanded clones were on average more numerous among CD8+ T cells than among CD4+ T cells. Clonal expansion of both CD4+ and CD8+ blood T cells was observed from baseline to week 6 at doses 0.1 to 3.0 mg/kg. Low levels of normalized T-cell clonal expansion were also seen in some patients who did not respond. Antigen specificity was not determined for the clonally expanded peripheral T cells. Partial responders in the 0.1-3.0 mg/kg groups had among the lowest normalized peripheral clonal expansion, especially among CD8+ T cells.

To sequence the TCRbeta CDR3 region, genomic DNA was isolated from the sorted cells. The immunoSEQ Assay was used to sequence the TCRbeta CDR3 regions. Imported from immuneACCESS, the table was reduced by TCRdb to in-frame sequences with V and J called. These copies leave out some clones; in studies compared against another copy, an unresolved V gene accounts for under half, and the cause of the remainder is not known. A total of approximately 82,000 clones appear in this sample, 85% to 90% of them only once. The biggest ten clones account for about 0.52% of the sample. The trial excluded patients who had a history of autoimmune disease or who were on systemic immunosuppression. Peripheral blood for TCR sequencing was collected from all dose cohorts at baseline, on cycle 4 day 1, and on cycle 7 day 1. Samples were obtained from an open-label, multicenter, first-in-human phase I dose-escalation trial of ivuxolimab. Adults with locally advanced or metastatic head and neck squamous cell, hepatocellular, melanoma or renal cell carcinoma were enrolled in the trial. Before TCR sequencing, CD4+ T cells and CD8+ T cells from peripheral blood were sorted into separate populations.

V and J are truncated by 0 bases and 2 bases respectively, leaving an intervening sequence of 6 bases. The CDR3 covers 14 residues, taking in both the cysteine and the phenylalanine. Of the read, only the CDR3 DNA is kept; its 42 bases are in frame from base 1. Taken from the germline V gene (reference sequence), the CDR1 and CDR2 loops are SGHNT and YYREEE. This clone has just a few counts. The antigen it binds to is not known. No quality values exist for individual bases; no much larger clone is one base distant. The TCR sequence derives from an adult with an advanced solid tumor such as melanoma, head and neck, liver or kidney cancer. The chain uses TRBV5-4 and TRBJ2-1, with the D gene uncertain. The material was CD4+ or CD8+ T cells sorted from blood, obtained in a trial of the OX40 agonist ivuxolimab. The CDR3 is CASSLALPYNEQFF. The sequenced DNA: TGTGCCAGCAGCTTGGCCCTCCCCTACAATGAGCAGTTCTTC. When the CDR3 is completed using the reference TRBV5-4 and TRBJ2-1 genes on either side, the full variable domain is ETGVTQSPTHLIKTRGQQVTLRCSSQSGHNTVSWYQQALGQGPQFIFQYYREEENGRGNFPPRFSGLQFPNYSSELNVNALELDDSALYLCASSLALPYNEQFFGPGTRLTVL.